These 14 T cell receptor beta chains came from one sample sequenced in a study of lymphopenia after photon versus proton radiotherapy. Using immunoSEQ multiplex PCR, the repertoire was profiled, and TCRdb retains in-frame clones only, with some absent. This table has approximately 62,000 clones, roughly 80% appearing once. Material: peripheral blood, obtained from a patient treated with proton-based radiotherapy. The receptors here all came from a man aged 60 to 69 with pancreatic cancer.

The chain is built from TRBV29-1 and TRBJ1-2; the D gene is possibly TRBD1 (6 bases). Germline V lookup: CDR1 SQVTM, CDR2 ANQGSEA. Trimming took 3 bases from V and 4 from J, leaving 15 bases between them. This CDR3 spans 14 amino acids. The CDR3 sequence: CSVDTGQGGYGYTF. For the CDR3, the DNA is TGCAGCGTTGACACGGGACAAGGAGGCTATGGCTACACCTTC.

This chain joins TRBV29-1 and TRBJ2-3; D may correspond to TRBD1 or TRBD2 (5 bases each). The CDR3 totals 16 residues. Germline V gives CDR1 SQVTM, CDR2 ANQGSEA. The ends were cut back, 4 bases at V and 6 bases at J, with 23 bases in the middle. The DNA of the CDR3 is TGCAGCGTTGTCCCGGGGCGCTATGGGTCCAGGGATACGCAGTATTTT. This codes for CSVVPGRYGSRDTQYF.

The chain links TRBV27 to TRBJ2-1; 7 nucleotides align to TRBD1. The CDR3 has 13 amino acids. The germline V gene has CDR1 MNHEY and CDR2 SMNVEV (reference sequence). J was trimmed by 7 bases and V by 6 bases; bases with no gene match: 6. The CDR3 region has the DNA TGTGCCAGCAGGCCTAGCAGGGGGAATGAGCAGTTCTTC. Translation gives CASRPSRGNEQFF.

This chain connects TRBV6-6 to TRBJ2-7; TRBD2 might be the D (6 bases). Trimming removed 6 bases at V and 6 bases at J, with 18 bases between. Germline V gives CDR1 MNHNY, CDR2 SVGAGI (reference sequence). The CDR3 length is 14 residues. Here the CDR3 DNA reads TGTGCCAGCAGCCCCGGGAGCCGCGCGGTCGAGCAGTACTTC. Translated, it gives CASSPGSRAVEQYF.

This chain's CDR3 is CASSPETAYNEQFF. The CDR3 DNA reads TGTGCCAGCAGCCCTGAGACAGCCTACAATGAGCAGTTCTTC. The V gene is TRBV5-4, the J gene TRBJ2-1; weak D call: TRBD1 (5 bases). Germline assignment: CDR1 SGHNT and CDR2 YYREEE (reference sequence). V was cut by 4 bases and J by 2 bases, with 10 bases left in between. This CDR3 contains 14 residues.

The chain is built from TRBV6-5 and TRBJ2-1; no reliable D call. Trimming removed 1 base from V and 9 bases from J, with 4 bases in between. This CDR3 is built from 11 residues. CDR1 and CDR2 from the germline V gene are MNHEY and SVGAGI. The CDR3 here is CASSYFGEQFF. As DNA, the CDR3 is TGTGCCAGCAGTTACTTCGGTGAGCAGTTCTTC.

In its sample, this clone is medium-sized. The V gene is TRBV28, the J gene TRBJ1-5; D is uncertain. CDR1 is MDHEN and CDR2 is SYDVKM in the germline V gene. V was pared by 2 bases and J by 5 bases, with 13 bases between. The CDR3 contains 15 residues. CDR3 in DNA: TGTGCCAGCAGTTTAGAGGGCAGGTTCGATCAGCCCCAGCATTTT. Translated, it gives CASSLEGRFDQPQHF. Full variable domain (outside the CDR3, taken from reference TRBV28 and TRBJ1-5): DVKVTQSSRYLVKRTGEKVFLECVQDMDHENMFWYRQDPGLGLRLIYFSYDVKMKEKGDIPEGYSVSREKKERFSLILESASTNQTSMYLCASSLEGRFDQPQHFGDGTRLSIL.

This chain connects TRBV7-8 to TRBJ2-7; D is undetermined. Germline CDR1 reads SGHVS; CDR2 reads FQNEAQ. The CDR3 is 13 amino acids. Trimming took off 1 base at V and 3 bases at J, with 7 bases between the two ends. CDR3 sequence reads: CASSLGRSYEQYF. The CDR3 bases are TGTGCCAGCAGCTTAGGACGGAGCTACGAGCAGTACTTC.

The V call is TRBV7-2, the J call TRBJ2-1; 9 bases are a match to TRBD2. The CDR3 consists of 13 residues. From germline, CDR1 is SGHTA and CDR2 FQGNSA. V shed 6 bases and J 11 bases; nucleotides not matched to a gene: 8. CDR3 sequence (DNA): TGTGCCAGCAGGACGGCGGGAGGGCTTCAGCAGTTCTTC. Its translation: CASRTAGGLQQFF. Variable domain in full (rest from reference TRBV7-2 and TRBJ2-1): GAGVSQSPSNKVTEKGKDVELRCDPISGHTALYWYRQSLGQGLEFLIYFQGNSAPDKSGLPSDRFSAERTGGSVSTLTIQRTQQEDSAVYLCASRTAGGLQQFFGPGTRLTVL.

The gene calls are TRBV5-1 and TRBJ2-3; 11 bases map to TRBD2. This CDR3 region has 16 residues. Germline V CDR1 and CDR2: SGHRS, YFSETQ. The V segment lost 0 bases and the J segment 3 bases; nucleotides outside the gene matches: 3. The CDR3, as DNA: TGCGCCAGCAGCTTGGAACTAGCGGGAGTAACAGATACGCAGTATTTT. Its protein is CASSLELAGVTDTQYF.

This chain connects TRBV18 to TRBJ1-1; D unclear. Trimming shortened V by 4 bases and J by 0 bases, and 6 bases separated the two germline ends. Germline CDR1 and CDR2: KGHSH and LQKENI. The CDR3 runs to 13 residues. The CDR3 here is CASSLGLNTEAFF. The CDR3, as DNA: TGTGCCAGCTCACTTGGATTGAACACTGAAGCTTTCTTT.

The CDR3 DNA is TGTGCCAGCAGCTCCCGAACTGGGCCAGGGGTATACTACGAGCAGTACTTC. Its protein is CASSSRTGPGVYYEQYF. The chain couples TRBV11-3 to TRBJ2-7; perhaps TRBD1 as D (6 bases). Deletions cut 4 bases from V and 3 bases from J, with 22 bases between. Per germline, CDR1 SGHNT and CDR2 YENEEA. The CDR3 totals 17 residues.

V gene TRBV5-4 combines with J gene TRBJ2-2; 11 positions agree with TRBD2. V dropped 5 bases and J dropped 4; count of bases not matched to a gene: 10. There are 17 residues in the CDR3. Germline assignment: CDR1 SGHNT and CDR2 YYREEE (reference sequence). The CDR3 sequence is CASRSLGSGRATGELFF. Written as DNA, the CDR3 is TGTGCCAGCAGGAGCTTGGGTAGCGGGAGGGCCACCGGGGAGCTGTTTTTT.

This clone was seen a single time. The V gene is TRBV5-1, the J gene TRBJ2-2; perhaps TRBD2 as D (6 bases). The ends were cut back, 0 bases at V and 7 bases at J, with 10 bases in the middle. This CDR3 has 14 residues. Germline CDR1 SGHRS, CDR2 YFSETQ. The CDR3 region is CASSLDAGIGELFF. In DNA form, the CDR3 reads TGCGCCAGCAGCTTGGATGCGGGAATCGGGGAGCTGTTTTTT.